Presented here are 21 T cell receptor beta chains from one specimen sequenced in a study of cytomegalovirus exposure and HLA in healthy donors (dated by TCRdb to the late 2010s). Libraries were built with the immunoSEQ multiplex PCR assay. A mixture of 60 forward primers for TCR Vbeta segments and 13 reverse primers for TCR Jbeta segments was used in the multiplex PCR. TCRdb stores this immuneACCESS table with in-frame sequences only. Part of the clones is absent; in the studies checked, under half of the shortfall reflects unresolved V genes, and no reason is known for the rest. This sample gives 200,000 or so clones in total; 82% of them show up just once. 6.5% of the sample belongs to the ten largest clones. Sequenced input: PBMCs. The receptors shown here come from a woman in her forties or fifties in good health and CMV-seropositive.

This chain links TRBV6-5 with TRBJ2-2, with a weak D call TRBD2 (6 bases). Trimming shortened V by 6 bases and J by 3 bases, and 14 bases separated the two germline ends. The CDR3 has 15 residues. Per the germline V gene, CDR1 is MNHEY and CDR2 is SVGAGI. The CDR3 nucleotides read TGTGCCAGCAGGCTCTGGGGGGATGACACCGGGGAGCTGTTTTTT. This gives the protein CASRLWGDDTGELFF.

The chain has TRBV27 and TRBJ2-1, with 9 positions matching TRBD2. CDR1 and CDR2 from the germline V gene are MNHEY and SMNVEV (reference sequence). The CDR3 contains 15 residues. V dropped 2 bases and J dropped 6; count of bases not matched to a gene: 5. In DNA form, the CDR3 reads TGTGCCAGCAGTTTAGGCCTAGCGGGAATCAATGAGCAGTTCTTC. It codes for CASSLGLAGINEQFF.

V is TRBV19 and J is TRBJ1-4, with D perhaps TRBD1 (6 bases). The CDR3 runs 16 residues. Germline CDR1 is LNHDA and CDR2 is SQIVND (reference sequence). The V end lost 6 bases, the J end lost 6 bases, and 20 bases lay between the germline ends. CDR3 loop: CASRRGQGLAHEKLFF. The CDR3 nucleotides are TGTGCCAGTAGAAGAGGGCAGGGGCTCGCCCATGAAAAACTGTTTTTT.

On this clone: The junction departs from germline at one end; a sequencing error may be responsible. The CDR3 coding sequence is TGTTCCAGCAGCTTGGGGGCAGGTCTCTACGAGCAGTACTTC. As protein: CSSSLGAGLYEQYF. The chain couples TRBV7-9 to TRBJ2-7; D is perhaps TRBD1 (6 bases). Germline CDR1 SEHNR, CDR2 FQNEAQ (reference sequence). The CDR3 is made up of 14 amino acids.

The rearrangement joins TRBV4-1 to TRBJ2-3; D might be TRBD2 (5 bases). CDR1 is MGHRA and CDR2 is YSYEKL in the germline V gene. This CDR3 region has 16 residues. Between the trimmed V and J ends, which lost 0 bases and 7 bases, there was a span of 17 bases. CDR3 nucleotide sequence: TGCGCCAGCAGCCAAGATCTCGGACGGGGTCGCTATACGCAGTATTTT. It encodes CASSQDLGRGRYTQYF.

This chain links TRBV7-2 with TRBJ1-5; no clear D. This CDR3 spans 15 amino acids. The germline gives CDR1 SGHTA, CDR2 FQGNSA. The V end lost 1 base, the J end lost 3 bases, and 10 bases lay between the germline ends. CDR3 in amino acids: CASSLGSEVNQPQHF. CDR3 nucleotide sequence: TGTGCCAGCAGCTTAGGGTCGGAGGTCAATCAGCCCCAGCATTTT.

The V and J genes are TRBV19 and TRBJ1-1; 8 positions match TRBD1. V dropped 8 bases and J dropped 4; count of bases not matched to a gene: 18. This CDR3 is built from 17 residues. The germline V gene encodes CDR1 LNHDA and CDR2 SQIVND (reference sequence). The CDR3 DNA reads TGTGCCAGTTCGGGACAGGTTATGTTAGGTTCCCGCACTGAAGCTTTCTTT. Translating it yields CASSGQVMLGSRTEAFF. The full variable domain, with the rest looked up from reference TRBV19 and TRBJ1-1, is DGGITQSPKYLFRKEGQNVTLSCEQNLNHDAMYWYRQDPGQGLRLIYYSQIVNDFQKGDIAEGYSVSREKKESFPLTVTSAQKNPTAFYLCASSGQVMLGSRTEAFFGQGTRLTVV.

CDR3 coding DNA: TGTGCCAGCAACCTAGCGGGAGGGGGAAACACCGGGGAGCTGTTTTTT. Translation: CASNLAGGGNTGELFF. The V call is TRBV2, the J call TRBJ2-2, with TRBD2 matching over 12 bases. Germline V gene sequence: CDR1 SNHLY, CDR2 FYNNEI. The CDR3 length is 16 residues. V lost 7 bases and J lost 2; bases outside the gene matches: 5.

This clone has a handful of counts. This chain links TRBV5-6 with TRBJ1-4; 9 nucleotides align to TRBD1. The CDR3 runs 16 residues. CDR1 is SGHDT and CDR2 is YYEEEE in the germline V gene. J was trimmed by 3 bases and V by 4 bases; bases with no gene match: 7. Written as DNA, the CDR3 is TGTGCCAGCAGCCAGGACAGGGGATCAGCTAATGAAAAACTGTTTTTT. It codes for CASSQDRGSANEKLFF.

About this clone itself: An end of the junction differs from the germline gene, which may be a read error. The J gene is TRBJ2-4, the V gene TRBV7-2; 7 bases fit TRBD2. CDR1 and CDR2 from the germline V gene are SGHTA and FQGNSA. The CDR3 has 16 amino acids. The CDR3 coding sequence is TGTGCCAGCAGCGTAACCGGGACTACGGGCAAAAACAGTCAGTACTTC. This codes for CASSVTGTTGKNSQYF.

CDR3 nucleotide sequence: TGCGCCAGCAGCCAAGTTTGGGGGGATCGGAATGGCTACACCTTC. Amino acid sequence: CASSQVWGDRNGYTF. The genes are TRBV4-1 and TRBJ1-2, with a possible D match to TRBD1 (5 bases). The CDR3 is 15 residues long. V lost 1 base and J 6 bases, leaving 15 bases between the germline ends. Germline CDR1 and CDR2: MGHRA and YSYEKL.

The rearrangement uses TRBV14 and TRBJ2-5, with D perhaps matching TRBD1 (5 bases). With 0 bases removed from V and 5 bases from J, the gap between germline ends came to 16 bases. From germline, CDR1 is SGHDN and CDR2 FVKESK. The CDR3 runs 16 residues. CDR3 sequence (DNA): TGTGCCAGCAGCCAAGATGGTCAGGGAAGGATGGAGACCCAGTACTTC. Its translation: CASSQDGQGRMETQYF.

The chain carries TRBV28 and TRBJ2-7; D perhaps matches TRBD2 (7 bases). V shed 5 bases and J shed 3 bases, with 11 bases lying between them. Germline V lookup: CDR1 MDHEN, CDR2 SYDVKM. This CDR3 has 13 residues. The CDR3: CASSGGAVYEQYF. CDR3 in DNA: TGTGCCAGCAGTGGGGGGGCTGTCTACGAGCAGTACTTC.

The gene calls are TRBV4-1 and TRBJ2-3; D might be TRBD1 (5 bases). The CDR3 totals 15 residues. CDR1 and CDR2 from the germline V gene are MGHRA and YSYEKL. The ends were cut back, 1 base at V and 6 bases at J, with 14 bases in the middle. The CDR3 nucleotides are TGCGCCAGCAGCCAAGTGGCTCAGGGTCGGGATACGCAGTATTTT. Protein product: CASSQVAQGRDTQYF.

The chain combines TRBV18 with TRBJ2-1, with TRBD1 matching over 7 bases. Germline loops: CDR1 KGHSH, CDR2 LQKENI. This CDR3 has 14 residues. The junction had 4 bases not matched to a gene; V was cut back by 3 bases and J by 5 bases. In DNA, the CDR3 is TGTGCCAGCTCACCCGGACAGGCTAACAATGAGCAGTTCTTC. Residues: CASSPGQANNEQFF.

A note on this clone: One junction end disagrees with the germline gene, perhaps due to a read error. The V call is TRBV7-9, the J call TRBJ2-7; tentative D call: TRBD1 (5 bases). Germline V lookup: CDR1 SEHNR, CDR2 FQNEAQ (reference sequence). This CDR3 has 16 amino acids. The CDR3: CSSSSVRGIISYEQYF. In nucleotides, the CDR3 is TGTTCCAGCAGCTCCGTTAGGGGAATAATCTCCTACGAGCAGTACTTC. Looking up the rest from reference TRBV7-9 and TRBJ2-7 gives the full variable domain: DTGVSQNPRHKITKRGQNVTFRCDPISEHNRLYWYRQTLGQGPEFLTYFQNEAQLEKSRLLSDRFSAERPKGSFSTLEIQRTEQGDSAMYLCSSSSVRGIISYEQYFGPGTRLTVT.

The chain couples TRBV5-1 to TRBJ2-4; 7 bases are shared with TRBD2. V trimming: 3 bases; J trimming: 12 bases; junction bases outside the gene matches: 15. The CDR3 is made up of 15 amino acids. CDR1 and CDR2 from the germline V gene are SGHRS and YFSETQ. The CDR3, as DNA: TGCGCCAGCAGCTACTCCGGGGGGTCTGAGGGGAGTCAGTACTTC. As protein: CASSYSGGSEGSQYF.

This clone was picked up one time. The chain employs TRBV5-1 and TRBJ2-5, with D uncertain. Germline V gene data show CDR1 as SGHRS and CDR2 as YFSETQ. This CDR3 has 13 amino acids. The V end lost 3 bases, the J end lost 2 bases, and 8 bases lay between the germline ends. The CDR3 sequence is CASSSYRQETQYF. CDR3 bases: TGCGCCAGCAGCTCTTATAGACAAGAGACCCAGTACTTC.

CDR3 protein: CASSNRAGGVSGELFF. The CDR3 DNA sequence: TGTGCCAGCAGTAATAGAGCAGGGGGCGTATCCGGGGAGCTGTTTTTT. The rearrangement uses TRBV27 and TRBJ2-2; 8 bases are shared with TRBD1. The CDR3 covers 16 residues. V shed 5 bases, J shed 6 bases, and the junction held 11 bases outside the gene matches. Looked up from germline, CDR1 is MNHEY and CDR2 is SMNVEV (reference sequence).

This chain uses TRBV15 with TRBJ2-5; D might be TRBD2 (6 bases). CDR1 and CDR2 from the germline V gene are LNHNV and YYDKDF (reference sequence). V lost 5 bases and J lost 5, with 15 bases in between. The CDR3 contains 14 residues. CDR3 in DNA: TGTGCCACCAGCCTCCGGACCAGCGGGGAGACCCAGTACTTC. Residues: CATSLRTSGETQYF.

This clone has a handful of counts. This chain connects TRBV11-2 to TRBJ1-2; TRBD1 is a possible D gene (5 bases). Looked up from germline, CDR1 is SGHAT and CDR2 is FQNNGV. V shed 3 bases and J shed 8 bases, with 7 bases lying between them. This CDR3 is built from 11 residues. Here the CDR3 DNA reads TGTGCCAGCAGCTTCCGGGGGGGCTACACCTTC. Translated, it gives CASSFRGGYTF.